This TCR beta chain was documented in a study of T cells in Graves' hyperthyroidism and ophthalmopathy. There are a few counts of this clonotype. CDR3 size: 14 residues. V was clipped by 5 bases and J by 3 bases, with 11 bases between them. The germline gives CDR1 LNHNV, CDR2 YYDKDF (reference sequence). Graves' hyperthyroidism qualified as stable when ophthalmopathy did not progress within 18 months. Hyperthyroidism had been newly diagnosed in patients aged 18 to 65, and its duration was under 2 months. Diagnoses were established using clinical symptoms, serum thyroxine and TRAb, thyroid ultrasound and orbital computed tomography. RNA transcripts yielded amplified TCR beta CDR3 regions. The HTBI primer set was used in a first-round RT-PCR of the TCR CDR3. Each CDR3 protein is one row after TCRdb ran MiXCR on the multiplex PCR reads. The sample has 340,000 or so distinct CDR3 sequences, roughly 20% seen once; the top ten hold around 47%.

V usage is TRBV15 and J usage is TRBJ2-1, with unresolved D. What was sequenced was blood. The receptor's source is a woman aged 45-65 years with Graves' hyperthyroidism. The CDR3: CATSVDWGYNEQFF. In DNA, the CDR3 is TGTGCCACCAGCGTAGACTGGGGCTACAATGAGCAGTTCTTC.